This T cell receptor (beta chain) comes out of a study of cytotoxic CD8 clonotypes in ibrutinib-treated CLL (dated by TCRdb to the early 2020s). Broadly, across the study: The cohort included around 16 treatment-naive and ten to twelve relapsed/refractory patients; roughly 17 were IGHV unmutated. Partial responses were observed in about 25 patients and complete responses in 2; after a median follow-up of roughly 62 months, remission was maintained in approximately 15 patients and progression was observed in roughly twelve. The response samples were drawn at a median of around eleven months into treatment, with a range of roughly 6 to 36 months. Samples averaged roughly 280,000 productive templates and around 91,000 productive rearrangements. Longitudinal samples were obtainable from 26 of the 86 participants in the trial. Cryopreserved peripheral blood mononuclear cells were obtained before treatment, at response, and at either sustained remission or disease progression. Patients were still on ibrutinib when every remission and progressive disease sample was collected. Study-wide findings and limitations: Lymph node repertoires were not examined, and the timing of sampling was not matched between patients in sustained remission and those whose disease progressed. Public clonotypes were rare and either shrank or stayed stable during treatment, and the rise in clonality at ibrutinib response reflected expansion of private clonotypes. Baseline clonality was found to be higher than that of age-matched healthy donors and was strongly correlated with circulating CD8+ T-cell counts. An increase in clonality was observed at ibrutinib response, with clonality remaining stable during sustained remission and falling back toward baseline at progression.

A MiSeq instrument was used for deep resolution sequencing, which targeted depths ranging from 1 in 1 million up to 1 in 200,000 T cells, with coverage averaging 10x for each clonotype. The immunoSEQ hsTCRB Kit was used to generate the TCR beta libraries. In the paper's pipeline: ImmunoSEQ Data Assistant and ImmunoSEQ Analyzer were used for data analysis, and V, D and J genes were assigned according to IMGT definitions. Clonality, which ranges from 0 to 1, was calculated as one minus the normalized Shannon entropy of productive rearrangement frequencies. Only overrepresented clonotypes making up at least 0.05% of each patient's repertoire were included in the public clonotype analysis. Fewer than 15 repertoires from age-matched healthy donors, obtained from immuneACCESS, served as clonality controls. TCRdb's version of the immuneACCESS table is confined to in-frame rearrangements and falls short of the full clone set. An unresolved V gene accounts for under half of the shortfall where checked; the remainder is of unknown origin. Clone size and the V and J calls come from that table; the DNA yielded D and trimming. The sample table lists approximately 200,000 clones, roughly 72% of them with a count of one. The biggest ten clones account for roughly 13% of the sample.

The CDR3, cysteine through phenylalanine, is 15 amino acids long. Only CDR3 DNA is held: 45 bases, read in frame from base 1. The germline V gene gives CDR1 as MNHEY and CDR2 as SVGAGI. The junction shows trimming of 0 bases on V and 6 bases on J, plus 14 bases between the germline ends. This clone was observed a few times. It lacks a known antigen. The record has no base qualities; no much larger clone is one base away. This sample's time point label indicates: 20 to 25 months on ibrutinib. For TCR beta library preparation, around 2.1 micrograms of genomic DNA were extracted from the cryopreserved PBMCs. Longitudinal blood samples from CLL patients receiving ibrutinib monotherapy were subjected to high-throughput TCR beta sequencing. The patients were enrolled in a single-center, open-label phase 2 trial of ibrutinib monotherapy.

This chain is built from TRBV6-5 and TRBJ1-2; no D gene call is confident. This sequence originates from a human donor with chronic lymphocytic leukemia. Sequenced here: PBMCs, sampled after 24 months of ibrutinib treatment. The CDR3 region has the sequence CASSYSGGSGHGYTF. The DNA is TGTGCCAGCAGTTACTCAGGAGGATCGGGCCATGGCTACACCTTC.